These 27 T cell receptor beta chains share one sample of origin, sequenced in a study of blood T cell repertoires in COVID-19. TCRdb keeps only in-frame clones here, not all; method: immunoSEQ multiplex PCR. There are approximately 37,000 clones in the sample; 85% to 90% occur only once, and approximately 20% lies in the top ten. The material sequenced was peripheral blood. All receptors derive from a man aged 45-65 years in a cohort sampled during active COVID-19.

This clone is medium-sized within its sample. The genes are TRBV6-5 and TRBJ2-7; D possibly corresponds to TRBD1 (6 bases). V shed 6 bases and J shed 2 bases, with 14 bases lying between them. Germline values: CDR1 MNHEY, CDR2 SVGAGI. The CDR3 consists of 14 residues. The CDR3 DNA reads TGTGCCAGCAGCCAGGGACAAGACCCCTACGAGCAGTACGTC. Translation gives CASSQGQDPYEQYV.

The chain carries TRBV11-2 and TRBJ1-1, with 12 bases fitting TRBD1. Germline CDR1 is SGHAT and CDR2 is FQNNGV. This CDR3 contains 19 residues. Trimming at V came to 0 bases and at J to 0 bases, leaving 8 bases not matched to a gene. CDR3: CASSLEGGTGGYLNTEAFF. The CDR3 nucleotides read TGTGCCAGCAGCTTAGAAGGAGGGACAGGGGGCTACCTGAACACTGAAGCTTTCTTT.

In this sample, this clone is medium-sized. The gene calls are TRBV7-9 and TRBJ1-1; D gene uncertain. The germline gives CDR1 SEHNR, CDR2 FQNEAQ (reference sequence). The CDR3 is made up of 13 amino acids. V was clipped by 6 bases and J by 9 bases, with 17 bases between them. The chain's CDR3 is CASRDITATQAFF. The CDR3 DNA is TGTGCCAGCAGAGATATAACAGCCACCCAAGCTTTCTTT.

This clone has only a few counts. This sequence joins TRBV5-5 and TRBJ2-6, with TRBD2 matching 8 bases. The J segment lost 2 bases and the V segment lost 4 bases, leaving 2 bases of the junction unmatched. Germline V gene data show CDR1 as SGHKS and CDR2 as YYEKEE (reference sequence). There are 15 residues in the CDR3. The CDR3 region is CASSTGGAGANVLTF. The CDR3 DNA follows: TGTGCCAGCAGCACCGGGGGGGCTGGGGCCAACGTCCTGACTTTC.

V and J are TRBV10-3 and TRBJ2-7; possible D gene TRBD2, 6 bases. V lost 2 bases and J lost 0, with 11 bases in between. The length of the CDR3 is 15 residues. In germline, CDR1 is ENHRY, CDR2 SYGVKD. CDR3 protein: CAISEVGRDSYEQYF. The CDR3 nucleotides are TGTGCCATCAGTGAGGTGGGGCGGGACTCCTACGAGCAGTACTTC.

This chain connects TRBV6-6 to TRBJ2-2; D might be TRBD2 (6 bases). This CDR3 is 12 amino acids long. V was clipped by 11 bases and J by 8 bases, with 15 bases between them. From germline, CDR1 is MNHNY and CDR2 SVGAGI (reference sequence). The CDR3 is CAGHTGEGELFF. The CDR3 nucleotides are TGTGCCGGGCACACGGGGGAGGGGGAGCTGTTTTTT.

J is TRBJ2-7 and V is TRBV21-1; the table's D call of TRBD2 was not tested on the DNA. TRBV21-1 is listed as a pseudogene. This CDR3 has 17 residues. The CDR3 DNA sequence: TGTGCCAGCAGCAAAGTGCGGAGGACTAGCGGGCCCTACGAGCAGTACGTC. Protein sequence: CASSKVRRTSGPYEQYV.

CDR3 DNA: TGTGCCAGCAGCCGCAGGGGTTTTAATGAAAAACTGTTTTTT. It codes for CASSRRGFNEKLFF. The chain couples TRBV5-6 to TRBJ1-4; tentatively, D is TRBD1 (6 bases). Germline V gene lookup returns CDR1 SGHDT and CDR2 YYEEEE. Between the trimmed V and J ends, which lost 4 bases and 4 bases, there was a span of 11 bases. CDR3 length: 14 residues.

In this sample, this clone turned up a few times. This chain joins TRBV7-3 and TRBJ2-1, with D possibly matching TRBD2 (6 bases). This CDR3 spans 14 amino acids. Germline assignment: CDR1 SGHTA and CDR2 FQGTGA. The ends were cut back, 2 bases at V and 4 bases at J, with 9 bases in the middle. CDR3 sequence: CASSLLAPYNEQFF. In DNA form, the CDR3 reads TGTGCCAGCAGCTTACTAGCGCCTTACAATGAGCAGTTCTTC.

The V call is TRBV11-3, the J call TRBJ2-6; no clear D gene. CDR1 and CDR2 from the germline V gene are SGHNT and YENEEA. V shed 5 bases and J shed 2 bases, with 10 bases lying between them. The CDR3 runs 15 residues. The CDR3 DNA reads as TGTGCCAGCAGCCTAAGCCGGGCTGGGGCCAACGTCCTGACTTTC. It codes for CASSLSRAGANVLTF. The full variable domain, with the rest looked up from reference TRBV11-3 and TRBJ2-6, is EAGVVQSPRYKIIEKKQPVAFWCNPISGHNTLYWYLQNLGQGPELLIRYENEEAVDDSQLPKDRFSAERLKGVDSTLKIQPAELGDSAVYLCASSLSRAGANVLTFGAGSRLTVL.

The V call is TRBV5-5, the J call TRBJ1-6; 7 bases are shared with TRBD1. The CDR3 is 14 amino acids. The germline V gene encodes CDR1 SGHKS and CDR2 YYEKEE (reference sequence). The J segment lost 18 bases and the V segment lost 2 bases, leaving 14 bases of the junction unmatched. The CDR3 nucleotides are TGTGCCAGCAGCTTTGGGCGCAAAACAGGGGATCCCCACTTT. Protein sequence: CASSFGRKTGDPHF.

The chain carries TRBV6-2 or TRBV6-3 and TRBJ2-1; D is perhaps TRBD2 (7 bases). Germline CDR1 MNHEY, CDR2 SVGEGT. The CDR3 loop spans 13 amino acids. The V end was cut by 4 bases, the J end by 13 bases, with 17 bases between. This chain's CDR3 is CASSSSGAGVQFF. The CDR3 nucleotides are TGTGCCAGCAGTTCCTCGGGGGCGGGAGTTCAGTTCTTC.

V usage is TRBV7-6 and J usage is TRBJ2-1, with TRBD2 matching 7 bases. CDR1 and CDR2 (germline): SGHVS, FNYEAQ. CDR3 size: 16 residues. V was clipped by 5 bases and J by 0 bases; unmatched bases: 7. CDR3 in DNA: TGTGCCAGCAGCCCTTCTAGCGGAGTCTCCTACAATGAGCAGTTCTTC. This translates into CASSPSSGVSYNEQFF.

The chain links TRBV11-3 to TRBJ2-6; TRBD2 is a possible D gene (5 bases). V lost 7 bases to trimming and J lost 11 bases, with 15 bases between them. Germline loops: CDR1 SGHNT, CDR2 YENEEA. This CDR3 region has 13 residues. CDR3 in DNA: TGTGCCAGCAACGGTAGACTATCCCACGTCCTGACTTTC. It encodes CASNGRLSHVLTF.

This chain connects TRBV5-3 to TRBJ1-3, with TRBD1 as a possible D gene (5 bases). TRBV5-3 is an ORF, and what it does is uncertain. V was cut by 4 bases and J by 4 bases, with 18 bases left in between. CDR3 length: 16 residues. The CDR3 spells CARSADSSLRGNTIYF. The CDR3 nucleotides are TGTGCCAGAAGCGCCGACAGTAGCTTAAGGGGAAACACCATATATTTT.

The chain joins TRBV11-2 to TRBJ1-3, with D possibly TRBD1 on 6 matching bases. The CDR3 is 19 amino acids. The germline V gene encodes CDR1 SGHAT and CDR2 FQNNGV. V was clipped by 5 bases and J by 0 bases, with 23 bases between them. CDR3 DNA: TGTGCCAGCAGCCCCCGGACAGAAGAGGGGAGAAGCTCTGGAAACACCATATATTTT. This gives the protein CASSPRTEEGRSSGNTIYF. Full variable domain (outside the CDR3, taken from reference TRBV11-2 and TRBJ1-3): EAGVAQSPRYKIIEKRQSVAFWCNPISGHATLYWYQQILGQGPKLLIQFQNNGVVDDSQLPKDRFSAERLKGVDSTLKIQPAKLEDSAVYLCASSPRTEEGRSSGNTIYFGEGSWLTVV.

The chain joins TRBV11-3 to TRBJ2-1; 10 bases align to TRBD2. Germline trimming cut 7 bases from V and 6 bases from J; bases unmatched to any gene: 3. Germline V CDR1 and CDR2: SGHNT, YENEEA. This CDR3 spans 13 amino acids. This CDR3 is CASTTSGANEQFF. CDR3 sequence (DNA): TGTGCCAGCACCACTAGCGGGGCCAATGAGCAGTTCTTC.

In DNA form, the CDR3 reads TGCGCCAGCAGCTTCGGACAGGGGTCCTACGAGCAGTACTTC. Translating gives CASSFGQGSYEQYF. The chain carries TRBV5-1 and TRBJ2-7; 9 bases line up with TRBD1. The CDR3 extends over 14 amino acids. CDR1 and CDR2 from the germline V gene are SGHRS and YFSETQ. V trimming: 2 bases; J trimming: 1 base; junction bases outside the gene matches: 1. The variable domain in full, with the rest retrieved from reference TRBV5-1 and TRBJ2-7, is KAGVTQTPRYLIKTRGQQVTLSCSPISGHRSVSWYQQTPGQGLQFLFEYFSETQRNKGNFPGRFSGRQFSNSRSEMNVSTLELGDSALYLCASSFGQGSYEQYFGPGTRLTVT.

The genes are TRBV11-3 and TRBJ2-7, with TRBD1 as a possible D gene (6 bases). The V gene lost 5 bases and the J gene lost 3 bases, with 11 bases spanning the gap. CDR3 length equals 13 residues. Looked up from germline, CDR1 is SGHNT and CDR2 is YENEEA. The CDR3 nucleotides are TGTGCCAGCAGCAATCTACAGGGCTACGAGCAGTACTTC. Its translation is CASSNLQGYEQYF.

This clone was seen a handful of times. The chain combines TRBV11-2 with TRBJ2-1; possible D gene TRBD2, 6 bases. Between the trimmed V and J ends, which lost 4 bases and 5 bases, there was a span of 15 bases. CDR3 size: 15 residues. Germline values: CDR1 SGHAT, CDR2 FQNNGV. CDR3 residues: CASSSGAEDNNEQFF. The CDR3 coding sequence is TGTGCCAGCAGCTCGGGAGCGGAAGATAACAATGAGCAGTTCTTC.

The genes are TRBV9 and TRBJ1-3, with 8 bases aligning to TRBD1. V lost 4 bases and J lost 9; bases outside the gene matches: 15. The length of the CDR3 is 16 residues. The germline V gene encodes CDR1 SGDLS and CDR2 YYNGEE. The DNA for the CDR3 is TGTGCCAGCAGCCCATATTCCTCCGGGACAGGCTCCACCATATATTTT. Protein product: CASSPYSSGTGSTIYF.

The chain links TRBV29-1 to TRBJ2-1, with 11 bases fitting TRBD1. The junction had 3 bases not matched to a gene; V was cut back by 3 bases and J by 8 bases. Germline loops: CDR1 SQVTM, CDR2 ANQGSEA. The CDR3 is 13 amino acids. The CDR3 loop reads CSVEWDRGYEQFF. DNA for the CDR3: TGCAGCGTTGAGTGGGACAGGGGGTATGAGCAGTTCTTC.

The chain links TRBV19 to TRBJ1-3; 8 bases map to TRBD1. This CDR3 has 17 amino acids. The J segment lost 3 bases and the V segment lost 2 bases, leaving 9 bases of the junction unmatched. From germline, CDR1 is LNHDA and CDR2 SQIVND (reference sequence). The CDR3 nucleotides read TGTGCCAGTAGTATAAGAAAGACAGGGGCAGGTGGAAACACCATATATTTT. Translated: CASSIRKTGAGGNTIYF.

In its sample, this clone was seen once. J is TRBJ2-3 and V is TRBV6-5; 9 nucleotides line up with TRBD2. The CDR3 consists of 15 residues. CDR1 and CDR2 from the germline V gene are MNHEY and SVGAGI. With V trimmed by 8 bases and J by 2 bases, 8 bases remained unmatched. In DNA, the CDR3 is TGTGCCAGCTCCCGACTAGCGGATGCCACAGATACGCAGTATTTT. Translation gives CASSRLADATDTQYF.

This rearrangement joins TRBV4-3 to TRBJ2-3, with 9 bases lining up with TRBD1. V was pared by 5 bases and J by 6 bases, with 9 bases of the junction left unmatched. The CDR3 loop spans 15 amino acids. From germline, CDR1 is LGHNA and CDR2 YSLEER. The CDR3 DNA is TGCGCCAGCAGCTGGCGGGACAGGGTGCCCGATACGCAGTATTTT. Amino acids: CASSWRDRVPDTQYF.

V gene TRBV9 combines with J gene TRBJ2-3; 8 positions match TRBD2. Trimming cost V 0 bases and J 5 bases; bases outside gene matches: 2. The CDR3 contains 14 residues. Germline assignment: CDR1 SGDLS and CDR2 YYNGEE. The CDR3 coding sequence is TGTGCCAGCAGCGTAGGCCGGGGGGGAGATACGCAGTATTTT. Amino acids: CASSVGRGGDTQYF.

This clone was recorded once. The chain is built from TRBV6-2 or TRBV6-3 and TRBJ2-3; D possibly corresponds to TRBD2 (6 bases). Trimming shortened V by 2 bases and J by 1 base, and 10 bases separated the two germline ends. Per the germline V gene, CDR1 is MNHEY and CDR2 is SVGEGT. CDR3 length: 15 residues. This CDR3 is CASSYPGTGTDTQYF. The CDR3, as DNA: TGTGCCAGCAGTTACCCAGGGACTGGCACAGATACGCAGTATTTT.